This entry features one TCR beta chain sequence. This clone turned up a few times. Its specific antigen is unknown. Base quality data are lacking; no much larger clone is found one base away. This entry is derived from a study of cytomegalovirus exposure and HLA in healthy donors (dated by TCRdb to 2016 to 2017). For the study in its entirety: An earlier analysis of 587 of the donors reported under 300 Gb of sequence data and 95 million to 130 million unique TCR beta sequences obtained from about 180 million T cells. The study aimed to test whether signatures of past pathogen exposure could be identified by cataloging public T cell receptors. A later genetic analysis took genome-wide SNP genotypes for 398 of the 666 donors and used that subset as a discovery cohort. The study used immunosequencing to profile the T cell repertoires of about 670 subjects and linked those repertoires to cytomegalovirus serostatus. The later analysis used no new phenotypic data to find candidate immune exposures, relying instead on TCR beta sequences and their occurrence across donors. All discovery cohort repertoires had been generated using a single sequencing platform. Donor age, sex, ethnicity and CMV serostatus were compiled together with the repertoire data. In a later analysis, previously published TCR beta repertoires from several hundred donors were re-analyzed and high-resolution HLA genotyping was added so that TCR occurrence patterns could be studied. A separate validation cohort of approximately 130 different subjects was used in addition to the approximately 670-subject first cohort. The genetic ancestry cluster associated with self-reported Caucasian donors included around four fifths of the 398 genotyped donors. On average, about 200,000 unique TCR beta nucleotide sequences were sequenced per donor among more than 350 genotyped donors of the cohort, with 15% to 20% of those sequences being non-productive. Typing coverage varied by locus: roughly 620-640 donors for A, B, C, DRB1 and DQB1; roughly 510 for DQA1; more than 600 for DPA1; more than 450 for DPB1. HLA typing included class I and class II loci at four-digit resolution. To predict cytomegalovirus infection status, the study brought together high-throughput TCR immunosequencing, statistical association of individual TCRs with disease status, and machine learning. An earlier analysis of around 640 of the donors used high-throughput TCR beta sequencing to judge whether each TCR beta V gene segment behaved as functional or pseudogenic. Because of strong linkage in the cohort, roughly five DR-DQ haplotypes were treated as single units for association and clustering. An early release that covered roughly 600 HLA-typed donors contained approximately 300 gigabases of sequencing data and tens of millions of unique TCR sequences. General study outcomes and caveats: V-gene and J-gene trimming of TCR beta chains was associated with a missense DCLRE1C variant in a later genetic analysis, and the association was replicated in an independent cohort. According to the authors, the approach could potentially be generalized to other disease states and immunological phenotypes. Correlated functional status among segregating V segments might reflect linkage disequilibrium, but an unknown experimental factor could not be ruled out. A further reported finding was that TCR beta sequences accurately predicted the HLA-A and HLA-B alleles for most subjects in the first cohort. Compared with equally common non-associated chains, HLA-associated TCR beta chains in a later analysis were more clonally expanded and had lower generation probabilities. A later analysis found that TCR association rates varied across HLA loci, with DRB1 alleles showing the most associated TCRs and HLA-C alleles the fewest. The presence/absence analyses assumed that sequencing depth was roughly uniform across donors, and that assumption may not be true. Across donors, most TCR sequences were observed very rarely, whereas some public TCRs were present in many individuals. Compared with the roughly 670-donor mean, donors in an Asian-associated ancestry cluster had fewer N-insertions in productive TCRs, according to a later genetic analysis. In an earlier analysis of approximately 590 of the donors, most TCR beta V segments were observed in productive rearrangements about 90% or about 30% of the time, broadly matching IMGT annotations. HLA typing was unavailable for some donors at each locus, so association tests used only the typed subset. Only TCR beta chains were sequenced in this cohort, and the absence of alpha or paired-chain data limited detectable features. Assigning TCR associations to individual alleles was difficult when HLA alleles, especially DR and DQ, strongly co-occurred. Cytomegalovirus status was reported to be diagnosed by the classifier with high specificity and sensitivity in both the original and validation cohorts. The sequencing pipeline was judged likely to have produced a cluster of highly shared sequence variants as a technical artifact. Several of the top co-occurrence clusters appeared to be linked to parvovirus B19, influenza, CMV and Epstein-Barr virus, according to a later analysis. For the cohort, immune exposure information was limited to CMV serostatus. Some IMGT-functional V segments, including TRBV6-2 and TRBV6-3, could not be distinguished by the 87-base-pair reads and were therefore excluded. Three of the identified cytomegalovirus-associated TCR beta chains were confirmed in vitro to be specific for cytomegalovirus antigens. According to a later analysis, most CMV-associated TCR beta chains appeared to be HLA-restricted, and the HLA associations seemed to be driven largely by CMV exposure. A later analysis associated some 17,000 TCR beta sequences with specific HLA alleles at a false discovery rate of 0.05. The study gave a list of over 150 TCR beta chains associated with cytomegalovirus. Because counts were too low, roughly 17 rarely observed V segments, including chromosome 9 orphons, were left out of the earlier analysis of some 600 of the donors.

CDR1 and CDR2, looked up from the germline V gene (reference sequence), are LNHDA and SQIVND. The CDR3 runs 13 amino acids, cysteine and phenylalanine included. This entry keeps only the CDR3 DNA: 39 bases, framed from base 1. Compared with germline, V lacks 5 bases and J lacks 4 bases; bases without a gene match: 3. In total, approximately 690 healthy bone marrow donors made up the cohort. Cohort members were all nominally healthy when sampled, although unrecorded immune exposures were likely present. CMV serostatus was recorded as positive for about 300 and negative for about 50% of the 666 cohort members, whereas no CMV serostatus was recorded for the donor in question. A peripheral blood sample was collected from each donor, and TCR beta sequencing was performed on peripheral blood mononuclear cells. The Qiagen DNeasy Blood Extraction Kit was used to extract genomic DNA from the blood cell samples.

The library was made by the immunoSEQ multiplex PCR assay. The multiplex PCR relied on a mix of 60 forward primers for TCR Vbeta segments and 13 reverse primers for TCR Jbeta segments. A multiplex PCR assay on genomic DNA amplified the CDR3 region of rearranged TCR beta genes. The amplified TCR beta libraries were sequenced on the Illumina HiSeq System as 87-base-pair reads. The original methods were these. Across the 670 or so repertoires, a later analysis counted 80 million or so unique TCR beta chains, 9.5 million to 12 million of which were shared by at least two donors. To remove PCR and sequencing errors, raw reads were error-corrected and collapsed into unique sequences using a nearest-neighbor algorithm that merged closely related sequences. Alignment of CDR3 sequences to IMGT reference sequences was used to assign V, D and J gene segments. For a sequence to be retained, a match of at least six nucleotides was required to both a V gene segment and a J gene segment. Rearrangements were classified as productive when the CDR3 lacked stop codons and remained in frame with V and J, and all other rearrangements were classified as non-productive. Following IMGT convention, CDR3 was defined as the stretch from the second conserved V-encoded cysteine up to the conserved J-encoded phenylalanine. The earlier analysis of about 590 of the donors excluded sequences that lacked an unambiguous match to a single V gene segment. An earlier analysis of fewer than 750 of the donors called V segments functional above 56.7% productive rearrangements and segregating when the between-donor standard deviation exceeded 5%. A statistical classification framework was built for diagnosing cytomegalovirus status from the catalog of TCR beta chain sequences. V and J gene assignment, in a later analysis, came from comparing TCR nucleotide sequences with IMGT/GENE-DB human TR gene sequences. Using the TCRdist pipeline, a later analysis assigned CDR3 sequences along with most-parsimonious VDJ recombination scenarios. In a later analysis, each TCR beta chain was defined by its CDR3 amino acid sequence together with its V-gene family, and reads lacking a unique V-gene family were excluded. In a later analysis, 450 to 600 highly shared, low-generation-probability nucleotide sequences were removed to address suspected cross-contamination and a sequencing artifact. A later analysis calculated a clonal expansion index for each public chain from normalized within-repertoire ranks of inferred template counts. Generation probabilities in a later analysis came from a VDJ recombination model fitted to out-of-frame rearrangements, and those results were checked against IGoR. In a later analysis, hypergeometric tests were used to score TCR-TCR, TCR-HLA and TCR-CMV co-occurrence, with a repertoire-size bias correction applied to TCR pairs. A later analysis estimated false discovery rates by permuting HLA or CMV assignments 20 times. In a later analysis, co-occurring TCRs were grouped using DBSCAN, and TCRdist sequence similarity was added for clustering within HLA-allele-positive subsets. Co-occurrence clustering excluded repertoires with fewer than 30,000 or more than 120,000 public chains, plus five with anomalous nucleotide sharing. Entries here come from immuneACCESS through TCRdb and include only in-frame sequences with V and J called. Some clones fail to appear in such tables; in the studies checked, an unresolved V gene covers under half of the shortfall, and the cause of the remainder is unknown. V, J and clone size are taken as reported in that table, and D and trimming were inferred from the DNA itself. The sample contains about 94,000 clones, approximately 80% of them found a single time. 9% to 12% of the sample rests with the top ten.

Recombination linked TRBV19 to TRBJ2-5; 8 central nucleotides agree with TRBD2. This clonotype originated in a human donor in good health. The sequenced material came from PBMCs. The sequenced DNA is TGTGCCAGTAGTGGACTAGCAGCAGAGACCCAGTACTTC. The translation is CASSGLAAETQYF.